Below are 6 T cell receptor beta chains sequenced from a single sample in a study of T cell changes during pregnancy in multiple sclerosis. Profiled with immunoSEQ multiplex PCR; TCRdb holds only in-frame clones, not every one. The sample holds about 39,000 clones, about 94% seen once. The sample was CD4+ T cells from peripheral blood mononuclear cells, taken after pregnancy. The receptors originated from a female donor with multiple sclerosis, enrolled in a pregnancy study.

The chain joins TRBV4-2 to TRBJ2-1; D unclear. The germline V gene encodes CDR1 LGHNA and CDR2 YNFKEQ. V lost 0 bases to trimming and J lost 6 bases, with 15 bases between them. The CDR3 sequence is 16 residues long. The CDR3 region has the DNA TGTGCCAGCAGCCAAGATTGGGCCACCTTGGGCAATGAGCAGTTCTTC. Encoded protein: CASSQDWATLGNEQFF.

The V gene is TRBV18, the J gene TRBJ1-2; no definite D call. V lost 5 bases and J 3 bases, leaving 13 bases between the germline ends. From germline, CDR1 is KGHSH and CDR2 LQKENI. CDR3 length: 14 residues. The DNA for the CDR3 is TGTGCCAGCTCAGAGCGACGGATAGACTATGGCTACACCTTC. Its protein is CASSERRIDYGYTF.

The chain carries TRBV9 and TRBJ2-2; 10 bases map to TRBD1. The length of the CDR3 is 13 residues. The junction had 6 bases not matched to a gene; V was cut back by 9 bases and J by 7 bases. CDR1 is SGDLS and CDR2 is YYNGEE in the germline V gene. CDR3 in DNA: TGTGCCACCGGGACAGGGGAGGGCGGGGAGCTGTTTTTT. Translation: CATGTGEGGELFF.

This sequence joins TRBV6-1 and TRBJ2-3; the match to TRBD2 covers 8 bases. CDR1 and CDR2 from the germline V gene are MNHNS and SASEGT. The junction had 4 bases not matched to a gene; V was cut back by 0 bases and J by 2 bases. This CDR3 is 16 amino acids long. In DNA, the CDR3 is TGTGCCAGCAGTGAAGCGATAGCGGGGTTCACAGATACGCAGTATTTT. Amino acids: CASSEAIAGFTDTQYF.

The V and J genes are TRBV6-1 and TRBJ1-2, with D possibly matching TRBD1 (5 bases). The CDR3 has 15 residues. Germline values: CDR1 MNHNS, CDR2 SASEGT. Trimming cost V 6 bases and J 6 bases, with 20 bases left between them. DNA of the CDR3: TGTGCCAGCAGGGGCTTGGGACTCCGGCTGGATGGCTACACCTTC. Protein product: CASRGLGLRLDGYTF.

The chain uses TRBV5-1 and TRBJ1-2, with D maybe TRBD1 (5 bases). The CDR3 runs to 14 residues. Between the trimmed V and J ends, which lost 4 bases and 7 bases, there was a span of 17 bases. Per germline, CDR1 SGHRS and CDR2 YFSETQ. The CDR3 reads CASSPTQGISGYTF. CDR3 nucleotides: TGCGCCAGCAGCCCGACTCAGGGTATAAGTGGCTACACCTTC.